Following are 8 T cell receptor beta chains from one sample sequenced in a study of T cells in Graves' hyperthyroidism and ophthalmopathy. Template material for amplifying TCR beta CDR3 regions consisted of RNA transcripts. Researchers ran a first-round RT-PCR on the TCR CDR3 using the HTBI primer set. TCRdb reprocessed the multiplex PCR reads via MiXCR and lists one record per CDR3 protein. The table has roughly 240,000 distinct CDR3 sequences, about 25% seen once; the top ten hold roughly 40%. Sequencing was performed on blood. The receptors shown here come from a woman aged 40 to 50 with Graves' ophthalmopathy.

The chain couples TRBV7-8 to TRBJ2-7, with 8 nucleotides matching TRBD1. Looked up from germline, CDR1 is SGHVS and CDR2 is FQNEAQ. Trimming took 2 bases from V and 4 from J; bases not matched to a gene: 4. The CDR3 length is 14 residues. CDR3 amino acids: CASSLNRGTYEQYF. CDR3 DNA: TGTGCCAGCAGCTTAAACAGGGGGACATACGAGCAGTACTTC.

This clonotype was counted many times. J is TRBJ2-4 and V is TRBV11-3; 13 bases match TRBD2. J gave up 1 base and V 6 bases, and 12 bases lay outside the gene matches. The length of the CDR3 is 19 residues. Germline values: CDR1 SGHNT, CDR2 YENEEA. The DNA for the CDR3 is TGTGCCAGCAGGTTCACCGGGACTAGCGGGACAGGGGCCAAAAACATTCAGTACTTC. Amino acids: CASRFTGTSGTGAKNIQYF. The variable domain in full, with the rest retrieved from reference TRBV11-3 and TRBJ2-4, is EAGVVQSPRYKIIEKKQPVAFWCNPISGHNTLYWYLQNLGQGPELLIRYENEEAVDDSQLPKDRFSAERLKGVDSTLKIQPAELGDSAVYLCASRFTGTSGTGAKNIQYFGAGTRLSVL.

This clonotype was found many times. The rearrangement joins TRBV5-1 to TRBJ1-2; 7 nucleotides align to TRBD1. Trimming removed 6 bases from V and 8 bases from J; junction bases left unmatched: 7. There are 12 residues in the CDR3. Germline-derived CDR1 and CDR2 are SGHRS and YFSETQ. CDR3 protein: CASTTQGLGYTF. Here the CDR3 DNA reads TGCGCCAGCACCACACAGGGGTTGGGCTACACCTTC.

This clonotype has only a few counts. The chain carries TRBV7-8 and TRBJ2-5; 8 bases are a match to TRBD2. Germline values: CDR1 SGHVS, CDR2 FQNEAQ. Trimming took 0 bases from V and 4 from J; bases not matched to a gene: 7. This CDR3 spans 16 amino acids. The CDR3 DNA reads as TGTGCCAGCAGCTTAGCCCCGGCGGGGGGCCCAGAGACCCAGTACTTC. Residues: CASSLAPAGGPETQYF.

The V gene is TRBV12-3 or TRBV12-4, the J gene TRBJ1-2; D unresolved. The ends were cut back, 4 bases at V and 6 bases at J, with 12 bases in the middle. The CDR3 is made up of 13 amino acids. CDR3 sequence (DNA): TGTGCCAGCAGTTATGAATATCCTGATGGCTACACCTTC. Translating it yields CASSYEYPDGYTF.

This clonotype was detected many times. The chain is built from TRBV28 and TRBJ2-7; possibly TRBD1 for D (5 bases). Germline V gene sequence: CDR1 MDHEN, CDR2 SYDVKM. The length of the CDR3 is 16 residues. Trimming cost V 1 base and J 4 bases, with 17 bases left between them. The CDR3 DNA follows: TGTGCCAGCAGTTTATTGGGTGGGGCGGAAGAATACGAGCAGTACTTC. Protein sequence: CASSLLGGAEEYEQYF.

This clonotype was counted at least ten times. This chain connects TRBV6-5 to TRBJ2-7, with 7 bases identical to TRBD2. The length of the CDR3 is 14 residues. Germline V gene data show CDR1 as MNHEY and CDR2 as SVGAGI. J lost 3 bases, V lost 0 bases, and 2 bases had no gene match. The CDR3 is CASSYSGEGYEQYF. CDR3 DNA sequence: TGTGCCAGCAGTTACTCTGGGGAGGGCTACGAGCAGTACTTC.

This chain's CDR3 is CSAIRQETQYF. CDR3 DNA sequence: TGCAGTGCTATACGACAAGAGACCCAGTACTTC. This chain uses TRBV20-1 with TRBJ2-5, with D uncertain. Germline V gene sequence: CDR1 DFQATT, CDR2 SNEGSKA (reference sequence). The CDR3 has 11 residues. V dropped 4 bases and J dropped 2 bases, with 5 bases sitting between them.